This TCR beta chain was sequenced during a study of CD8+CD57+ T cells in acquired aplastic anemia. As regards this clonotype: A single base separates this from a much larger clone, so it may be a read error.

All patients picked for sequencing had shown, by flow cytometry, an expansion of CD8+CD57+ cells. Patients, without exception, had severe acquired aplastic anemia. The TCR beta profiling, which covered VDJ combination and CDR3 sequence, was carried out using genomic DNA as the template. TCRdb re-called the reads through MiXCR, storing one row per CDR3 protein. The data hold around 180,000 distinct CDR3 sequences, with about 50% observed a single time. Per germline, CDR1 SGHNT and CDR2 YYREEE (reference sequence). The CDR3 extends over 15 amino acids. V shed 0 bases and J shed 5 bases, with 15 bases lying between them.

V is TRBV5-4 and J is TRBJ2-7; D possibly matches TRBD1 or TRBD2 (5 bases each). The specimen was sorted CD4+, CD8+, or CD8+CD57+ T cells (not recorded which) from PBMCs. The TCR sequence derives from a human donor with aplastic anemia. The CDR3 DNA reads TGTGCCAGCAGCTTGGACGGGATAGGGGCCCACGAGCAGTACTTC. As protein: CASSLDGIGAHEQYF.